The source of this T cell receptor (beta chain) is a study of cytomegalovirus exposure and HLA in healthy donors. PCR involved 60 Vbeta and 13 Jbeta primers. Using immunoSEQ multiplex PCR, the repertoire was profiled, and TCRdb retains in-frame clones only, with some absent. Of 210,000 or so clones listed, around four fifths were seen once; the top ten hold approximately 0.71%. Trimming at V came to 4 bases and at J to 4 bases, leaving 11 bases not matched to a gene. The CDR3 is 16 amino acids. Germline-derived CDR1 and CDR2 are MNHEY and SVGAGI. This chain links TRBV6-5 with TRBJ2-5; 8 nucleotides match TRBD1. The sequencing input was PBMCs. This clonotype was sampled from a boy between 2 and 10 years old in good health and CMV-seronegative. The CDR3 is CASSSRTGSLGETQYF. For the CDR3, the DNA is TGTGCCAGCAGTTCGCGGACAGGGAGCCTGGGAGAGACCCAGTACTTC.